This TCR beta chain was identified in a study of T cell responses to AZD1222 COVID-19 vaccine. Clones were read by immunoSEQ multiplex PCR, and TCRdb kept only the in-frame ones, dropping some. The sample carries 130,000 to 150,000 clones, roughly 90% recorded once. CDR1 and CDR2 from the germline V gene are MNHEY and SMNVEV (reference sequence). CDR3 length equals 13 residues. V dropped 5 bases and J dropped 9 bases, with 16 bases sitting between them. The chain recombines TRBV27 with TRBJ1-2; D unclear. The sample in question was peripheral blood, obtained 28 days after the second dose of the MenACWY control vaccine. The sequence was collected from an adult who received the MenACWY meningococcal vaccine as a control. CDR3 protein: CASSPDGDKSYTF. In DNA, the CDR3 is TGTGCCAGCAGTCCCGACGGGGATAAAAGCTACACCTTC.